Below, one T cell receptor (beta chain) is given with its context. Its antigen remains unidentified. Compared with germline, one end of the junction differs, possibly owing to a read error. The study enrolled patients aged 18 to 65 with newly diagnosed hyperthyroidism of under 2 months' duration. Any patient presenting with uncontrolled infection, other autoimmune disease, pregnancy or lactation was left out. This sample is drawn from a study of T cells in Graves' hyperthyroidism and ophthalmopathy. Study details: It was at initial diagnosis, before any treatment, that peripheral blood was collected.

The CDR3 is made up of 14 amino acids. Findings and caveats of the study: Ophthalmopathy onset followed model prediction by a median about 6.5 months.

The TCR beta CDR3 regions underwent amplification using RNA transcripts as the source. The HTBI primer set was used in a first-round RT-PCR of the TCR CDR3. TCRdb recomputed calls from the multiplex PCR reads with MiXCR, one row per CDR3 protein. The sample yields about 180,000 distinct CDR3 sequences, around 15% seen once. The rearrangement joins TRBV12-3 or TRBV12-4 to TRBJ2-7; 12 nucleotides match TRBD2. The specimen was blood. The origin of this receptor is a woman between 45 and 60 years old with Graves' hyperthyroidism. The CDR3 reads CASRRLAGAYEQNF. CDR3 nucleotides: TGTGCCAGCAGGCGACTAGCGGGGGCTTACGAGCAGAACTTC.